Presented here are 17 T cell receptor beta chains from one specimen sequenced in a study of CD8 T cells in Susac syndrome. Random hexamers primed reverse transcription of roughly 0.45 to 1 ug RNA. MiXCR, run by TCRdb on the immunoSEQ multiplex PCR reads, gives a single entry per CDR3 protein. This sample has around 170,000 distinct CDR3 sequences, with around 94% found just once. The specimen sequenced was CD4+ T cells from PBMCs. The receptor set was obtained from a human donor with Susac syndrome.

The DNA for the CDR3 is TGTGCCAGCAGCCAAGATCAATTTGGCTACACCTTC. Amino acids: CASSQDQFGYTF. The V call is TRBV3-1, the J call TRBJ1-2; no definite D call. CDR1 and CDR2 (germline): LGHDT, YNNKEL (reference sequence). The CDR3 length is 12 residues. V gave up 0 bases and J gave up 7 bases, with 6 bases separating them.

This chain uses TRBV10-3 with TRBJ2-3, with D tentatively TRBD1 (7 bases). Germline V lookup: CDR1 ENHRY, CDR2 SYGVKD. This CDR3 contains 13 residues. V lost 10 bases and J 3 bases, leaving 14 bases between the germline ends. CDR3 region: CATCPGGTDTQYF. The CDR3 region has the DNA TGTGCCACCTGTCCAGGGGGGACAGATACGCAGTATTTT.

This clonotype was seen just once. The chain couples TRBV14 to TRBJ2-1, with 8 bases that match TRBD1. Losses at the gene ends were 2 bases for V and 5 bases for J; bases not matched to a gene: 5. Germline values: CDR1 SGHDN, CDR2 FVKESK. The CDR3 contains 15 residues. The CDR3 bases are TGTGCCAGCAGCCAACTGGACAGGGATAACAATGAGCAGTTCTTC. Translation gives CASSQLDRDNNEQFF.

The J gene is TRBJ1-2, the V gene TRBV27; D not resolved. The CDR3 is 13 amino acids. The V and J ends lost 4 bases and 3 bases respectively, with 9 bases between them. The V gene's germline CDR1 is MNHEY and CDR2 SMNVEV (reference sequence). The CDR3 DNA follows: TGTGCCAGCAGTTCTACAGTAGACTATGGCTACACCTTC. Residues: CASSSTVDYGYTF.

This chain links TRBV3-1 with TRBJ1-2, with D unclear. The CDR3 is made up of 12 amino acids. V gave up 4 bases and J gave up 13 bases, with 16 bases separating them. CDR1 and CDR2 (germline): LGHDT, YNNKEL (reference sequence). The CDR3 nucleotides read TGTGCCAGCAGCCCGCACACGGGATTGAGCACCTTC. This sequence encodes CASSPHTGLSTF.

The table lists this clonotype with a count of one. V and J are TRBV25-1 and TRBJ2-2, with TRBD2 matching 8 bases. The CDR3 consists of 15 residues. Trimming at V came to 7 bases and at J to 6 bases, leaving 10 bases not matched to a gene. In germline, CDR1 is MGHDK, CDR2 SYGVNS. The CDR3 reads CASTPPGLEAGELFF. In DNA form, the CDR3 reads TGTGCCAGCACTCCCCCGGGACTAGAGGCCGGGGAGCTGTTTTTT.

The V call is TRBV4-1, the J call TRBJ2-7, with D possibly TRBD1 on 5 matching bases. Germline lookup yields CDR1 MGHRA and CDR2 YSYEKL. Trimming stripped 0 bases from V and 4 bases from J, with 16 bases between. This CDR3 comprises 16 residues. The CDR3 DNA follows: TGCGCCAGCAGCCAAGATCTTTTGCAGGGATCGTACGAGCAGTACTTC. It specifies CASSQDLLQGSYEQYF.

The V and J genes are TRBV5-1 and TRBJ2-2, with D perhaps being TRBD1 or TRBD2 (5 bases each). V shed 4 bases and J shed 1 base, with 17 bases lying between them. Germline CDR1 SGHRS, CDR2 YFSETQ. The CDR3 is made up of 17 amino acids. The CDR3 region is CASSRSGTTQNTGELFF. CDR3 coding DNA: TGCGCCAGCAGCCGATCCGGGACCACGCAGAACACCGGGGAGCTGTTTTTT.

The V call is TRBV3-1, the J call TRBJ1-2, with 7 positions matching TRBD1. Germline CDR1 LGHDT, CDR2 YNNKEL (reference sequence). Trimming took 4 bases from V and 4 from J; bases not matched to a gene: 9. This CDR3 region has 15 residues. CDR3 residues: CASSLTGAVSYGYTF. The DNA of the CDR3 is TGTGCCAGCAGCCTCACAGGGGCCGTGAGCTATGGCTACACCTTC.

The chain joins TRBV14 to TRBJ1-1; D uncertain. Trimming removed 3 bases from V and 5 bases from J, with 7 bases in between. The CDR3 runs 12 residues. Germline loops: CDR1 SGHDN, CDR2 FVKESK. For the CDR3, the DNA is TGTGCCAGCAGCCACTATAGGACTGAAGCTTTCTTT. As protein: CASSHYRTEAFF. The whole variable domain, filled in from reference TRBV14 and TRBJ1-1, reads EAGVTQFPSHSVIEKGQTVTLRCDPISGHDNLYWYRRVMGKEIKFLLHFVKESKQDESGMPNNRFLAERTGGTYSTLKVQPAELEDSGVYFCASSHYRTEAFFGQGTRLTVV.

This chain connects TRBV24-1 to TRBJ2-3; 7 bases agree with TRBD1. The CDR3 covers 15 residues. J was trimmed by 6 bases and V by 3 bases; bases with no gene match: 8. In germline, CDR1 is KGHDR, CDR2 SFDVKD. CDR3 protein: CATSDTASTGDTQYF. CDR3 sequence (DNA): TGTGCCACCAGTGATACTGCCTCGACAGGGGATACGCAGTATTTT.

V usage is TRBV12-3 or TRBV12-4 and J usage is TRBJ1-2; 9 bases are shared with TRBD1. CDR3 length: 14 amino acids. V dropped 2 bases and J dropped 4; count of bases not matched to a gene: 2. The CDR3 sequence: CASSLQTGGYGYTF. The DNA for the CDR3 is TGTGCCAGCAGTTTACAGACAGGGGGCTATGGCTACACCTTC.

The rearrangement uses TRBV5-1 and TRBJ2-1, with 9 bases matching TRBD2. The CDR3 loop spans 14 amino acids. V shed 6 bases and J 5 bases; nucleotides not matched to a gene: 6. From germline, CDR1 is SGHRS and CDR2 YFSETQ. CDR3 region: CASMPSGANNEQFF. DNA for the CDR3: TGCGCCAGCATGCCTAGCGGGGCTAACAATGAGCAGTTCTTC.

This clonotype was picked up one time. The V gene is TRBV14, the J gene TRBJ2-1; 8 bases are a match to TRBD1. Germline V lookup: CDR1 SGHDN, CDR2 FVKESK. V lost 1 base and J lost 3; bases outside the gene matches: 2. The CDR3 loop spans 15 amino acids. The CDR3 DNA reads as TGTGCCAGCAGCCAAGCAGGGGGCGACTACAATGAGCAGTTCTTC. It is translated as CASSQAGGDYNEQFF.

This chain joins TRBV10-3 and TRBJ2-3, with 11 nucleotides matching TRBD1. In germline, CDR1 is ENHRY, CDR2 SYGVKD. CDR3 length: 16 residues. The ends lost 9 bases at V and 5 bases at J; junction bases unmatched: 13. The CDR3 DNA reads TGTGCCATTTACAACCCGGGACAGGGGGATCAAGATACGCAGTATTTT. The encoded protein is CAIYNPGQGDQDTQYF.

The chain uses TRBV30 and TRBJ1-2; D gene ambiguous. The CDR3 has 15 amino acids. Trimming stripped 3 bases from V and 0 bases from J, with 14 bases between. Per the germline V gene, CDR1 is GTSNPN and CDR2 is SVGIG (reference sequence). CDR3 sequence (DNA): TGTGCCTGGAGGGTGGACTTTCACGCTAACTATGGCTACACCTTC. Translating it yields CAWRVDFHANYGYTF. Full variable domain (remainder filled in from reference TRBV30 and TRBJ1-2): SQTIHQWPATLVQPVGSPLSLECTVEGTSNPNLYWYRQAAGRGLQLLFYSVGIGQISSEVPQNLSASRPQDRQFILSSKKLLLSDSGFYLCAWRVDFHANYGYTFGSGTRLTVV.

The chain has TRBV6-6 and TRBJ2-1; possible D gene TRBD1, 6 bases. The CDR3 has 16 amino acids. V was pared by 5 bases and J by 6 bases, with 20 bases between. CDR1 MNHNY and CDR2 SVGAGI come from the germline V gene (reference sequence). The CDR3 protein is CASSTPMGVGGNEQFF. DNA of the CDR3: TGTGCCAGCAGTACACCCATGGGGGTAGGGGGCAATGAGCAGTTCTTC.